This T cell receptor (beta chain) was identified during a study of cytomegalovirus exposure and HLA in healthy donors. Study context: Prior work identified 120 million or so unique TCR beta sequences in some 200 million T cells. Study-wide points: Later analysis indicated greater clonal expansion among HLA-associated TCR beta chains than among equally common other chains. Most subjects had HLA-A and HLA-B alleles reportedly predicted accurately by TCR beta sequences.

V dropped 4 bases and J dropped 5; count of bases not matched to a gene: 6. The CDR3 is 13 amino acids. Germline V gives CDR1 GTSNPN, CDR2 SVGIG (reference sequence). This clone was seen only a few times. The antigen is not known. PCR was performed using 60 Vbeta and 13 Jbeta primers. The assay was immunoSEQ multiplex PCR, and TCRdb's table has in-frame clones only and misses some. The repertoire has more than 95,000 clones, 75% to 85% of them found once; the top ten carry 2% to 2.5%. The origin of this receptor is a man aged 25 to 45 in good health and CMV-seronegative. Material: PBMCs. V usage is TRBV30 and J usage is TRBJ2-5; 8 bases agree with TRBD2. CDR3 loop: CAWTGLAFETQYF. The CDR3 coding sequence is TGTGCCTGGACAGGACTAGCATTCGAGACCCAGTACTTC.